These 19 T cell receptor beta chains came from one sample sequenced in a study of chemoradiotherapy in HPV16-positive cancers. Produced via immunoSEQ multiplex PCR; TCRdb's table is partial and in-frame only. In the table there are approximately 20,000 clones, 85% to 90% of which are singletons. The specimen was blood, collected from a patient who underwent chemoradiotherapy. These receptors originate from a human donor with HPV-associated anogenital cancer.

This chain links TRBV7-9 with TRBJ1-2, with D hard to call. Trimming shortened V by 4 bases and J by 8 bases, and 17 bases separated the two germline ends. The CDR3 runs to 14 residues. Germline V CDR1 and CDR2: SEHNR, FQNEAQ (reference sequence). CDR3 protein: CASSSLGGSFGYTF. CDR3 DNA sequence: TGTGCCAGCAGCTCCCTAGGAGGCTCCTTCGGCTACACCTTC.

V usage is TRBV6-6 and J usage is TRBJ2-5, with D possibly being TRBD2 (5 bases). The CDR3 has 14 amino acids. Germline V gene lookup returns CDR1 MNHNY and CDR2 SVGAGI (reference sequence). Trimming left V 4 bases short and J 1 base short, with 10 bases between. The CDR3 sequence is CASSSRTVQETQYF. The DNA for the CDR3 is TGTGCCAGCAGTTCCCGGACTGTCCAAGAGACCCAGTACTTC.

CDR3 nucleotides: TGTGCCAGCAGGGCCAGGGGCCCCTACGAGCAGTACTTC. As protein: CASRARGPYEQYF. The chain uses TRBV28 and TRBJ2-7; tentative D call: TRBD1 (6 bases). This CDR3 has 13 amino acids. Germline V lookup: CDR1 MDHEN, CDR2 SYDVKM. V lost 6 bases, J lost 2 bases, and 11 bases lay in between. The full variable domain, completed using reference TRBV28 and TRBJ2-7, is DVKVTQSSRYLVKRTGEKVFLECVQDMDHENMFWYRQDPGLGLRLIYFSYDVKMKEKGDIPEGYSVSREKKERFSLILESASTNQTSMYLCASRARGPYEQYFGPGTRLTVT.

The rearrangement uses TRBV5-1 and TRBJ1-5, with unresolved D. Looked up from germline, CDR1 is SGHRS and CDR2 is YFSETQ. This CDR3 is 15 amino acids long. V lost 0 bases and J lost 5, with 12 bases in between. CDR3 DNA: TGCGCCAGCAGCTTGGAACTGGGGAGGGATCAGCCCCAGCATTTT. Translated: CASSLELGRDQPQHF.

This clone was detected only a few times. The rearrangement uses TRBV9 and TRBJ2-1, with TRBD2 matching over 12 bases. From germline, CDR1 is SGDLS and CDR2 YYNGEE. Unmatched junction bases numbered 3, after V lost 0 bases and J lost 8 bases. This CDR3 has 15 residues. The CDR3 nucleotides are TGTGCCAGCAGCGTAGCTAGCGGGGGGGCAGATGAGCAGTTCTTC. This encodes CASSVASGGADEQFF.

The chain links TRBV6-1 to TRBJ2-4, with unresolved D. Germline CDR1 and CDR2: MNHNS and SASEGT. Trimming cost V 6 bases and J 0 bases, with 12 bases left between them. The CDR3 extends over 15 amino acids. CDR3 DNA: TGTGCCAGCAGGAACCTGGCTTCAGCCAAAAACATTCAGTACTTC. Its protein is CASRNLASAKNIQYF.

CDR3 DNA sequence: TGTGCCAGCAGACGAGAGCTCGAATCTGTCACTGAAGCTTTCTTT. This codes for CASRRELESVTEAFF. The chain uses TRBV4-2 and TRBJ1-1; the D is unclear. The CDR3 has 15 amino acids. Germline CDR1 LGHNA, CDR2 YNFKEQ. V lost 6 bases and J 4 bases, leaving 18 bases between the germline ends.

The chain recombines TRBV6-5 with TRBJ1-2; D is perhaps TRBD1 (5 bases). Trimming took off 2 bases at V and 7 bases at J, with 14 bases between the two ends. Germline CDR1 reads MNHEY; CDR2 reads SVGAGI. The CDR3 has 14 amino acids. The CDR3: CASSYRGGSSGYTF. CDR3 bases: TGTGCCAGCAGTTACCGTGGGGGATCCTCTGGCTACACCTTC.

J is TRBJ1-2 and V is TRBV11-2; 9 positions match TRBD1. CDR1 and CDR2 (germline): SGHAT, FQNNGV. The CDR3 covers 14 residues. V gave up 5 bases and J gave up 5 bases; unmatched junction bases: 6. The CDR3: CASSALTGGYGYTF. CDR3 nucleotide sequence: TGTGCCAGCAGCGCCTTGACAGGGGGGTATGGCTACACCTTC.

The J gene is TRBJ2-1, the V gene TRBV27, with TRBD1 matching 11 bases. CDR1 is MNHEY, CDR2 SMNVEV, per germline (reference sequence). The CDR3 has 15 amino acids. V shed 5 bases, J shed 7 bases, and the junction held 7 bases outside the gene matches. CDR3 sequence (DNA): TGTGCCAGCAGTCCAGGGACAGGGGGTACGAATGAGCAGTTCTTC. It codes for CASSPGTGGTNEQFF.

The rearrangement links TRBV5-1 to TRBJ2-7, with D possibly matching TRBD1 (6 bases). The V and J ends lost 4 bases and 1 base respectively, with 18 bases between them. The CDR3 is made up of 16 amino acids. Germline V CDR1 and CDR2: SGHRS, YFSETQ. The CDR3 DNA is TGCGCCAGCAGCCGCGACGCTCGGACAGAATCCTACGAGCAGTACTTC. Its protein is CASSRDARTESYEQYF.

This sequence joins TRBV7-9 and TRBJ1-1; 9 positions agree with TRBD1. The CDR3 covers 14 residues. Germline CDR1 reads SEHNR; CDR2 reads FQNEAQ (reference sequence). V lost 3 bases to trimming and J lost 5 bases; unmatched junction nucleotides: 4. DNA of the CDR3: TGTGCCAGCAGCTTGGACAGGGGTTCGACTGAAGCTTTCTTT. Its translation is CASSLDRGSTEAFF.

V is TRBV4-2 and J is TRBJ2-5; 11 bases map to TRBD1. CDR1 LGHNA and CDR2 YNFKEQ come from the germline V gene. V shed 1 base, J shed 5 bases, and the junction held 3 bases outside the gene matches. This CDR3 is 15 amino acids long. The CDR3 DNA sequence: TGTGCCAGCAGCCAAGGGACAGGGGGCTTTGAGACCCAGTACTTC. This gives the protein CASSQGTGGFETQYF.

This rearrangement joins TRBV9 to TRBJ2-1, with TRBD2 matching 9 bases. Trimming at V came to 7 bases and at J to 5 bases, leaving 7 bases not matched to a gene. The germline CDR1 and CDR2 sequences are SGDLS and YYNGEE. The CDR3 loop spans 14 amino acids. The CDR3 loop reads CASRTSDADNEQFF. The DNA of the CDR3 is TGTGCCAGCCGGACTAGCGATGCTGACAATGAGCAGTTCTTC. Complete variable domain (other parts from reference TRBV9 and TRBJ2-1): DSGVTQTPKHLITATGQRVTLRCSPRSGDLSVYWYQQSLDQGLQFLIQYYNGEERAKGNILERFSAQQFPDLHSELNLSSLELGDSALYFCASRTSDADNEQFFGPGTRLTVL.

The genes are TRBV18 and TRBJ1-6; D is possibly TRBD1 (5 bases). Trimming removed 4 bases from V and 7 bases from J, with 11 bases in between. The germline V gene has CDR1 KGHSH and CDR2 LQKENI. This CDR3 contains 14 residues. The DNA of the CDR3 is TGTGCCAGCTCACAATCCAGGGAAAATTCACCCCTCCACTTT. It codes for CASSQSRENSPLHF. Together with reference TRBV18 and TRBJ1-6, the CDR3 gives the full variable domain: NAGVMQNPRHLVRRRGQEARLRCSPMKGHSHVYWYRQLPEEGLKFMVYLQKENIIDESGMPKERFSAEFPKEGPSILRIQQVVRGDSAAYFCASSQSRENSPLHFGNGTRLTVT.

The CDR3 loop is CASSLFYLYYEQYV. CDR3 sequence (DNA): TGCGCCAGCAGCTTGTTTTACCTTTACTACGAGCAGTACGTC. This sequence joins TRBV5-1 and TRBJ2-7; D uncertain. CDR3 length equals 14 residues. The germline CDR1 and CDR2 sequences are SGHRS and YFSETQ. V lost 1 base and J 3 bases, leaving 11 bases between the germline ends.

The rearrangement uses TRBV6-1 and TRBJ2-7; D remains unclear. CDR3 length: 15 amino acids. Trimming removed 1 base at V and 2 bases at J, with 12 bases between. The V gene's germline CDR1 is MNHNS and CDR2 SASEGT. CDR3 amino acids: CASSEVSGGAYEQYF. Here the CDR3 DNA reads TGTGCCAGCAGTGAAGTTAGTGGTGGCGCCTACGAGCAGTACTTC.

The CDR3 spells CASRLGQREAFF. The CDR3 region has the DNA TGTGCCAGCAGGCTCGGACAACGTGAAGCTTTCTTT. V gene TRBV6-6 combines with J gene TRBJ1-1; TRBD1 is a possible D gene (5 bases). Per the germline V gene, CDR1 is MNHNY and CDR2 is SVGAGI (reference sequence). V was clipped by 6 bases and J by 7 bases, with 12 bases between them. The CDR3 totals 12 residues.

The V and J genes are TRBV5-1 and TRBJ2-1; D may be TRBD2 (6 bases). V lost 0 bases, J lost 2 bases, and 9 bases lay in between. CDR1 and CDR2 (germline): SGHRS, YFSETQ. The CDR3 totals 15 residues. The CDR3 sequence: CASSLDGGTYNEQFF. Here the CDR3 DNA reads TGCGCCAGCAGCTTGGATGGCGGGACCTACAATGAGCAGTTCTTC. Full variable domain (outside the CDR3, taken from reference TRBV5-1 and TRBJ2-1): KAGVTQTPRYLIKTRGQQVTLSCSPISGHRSVSWYQQTPGQGLQFLFEYFSETQRNKGNFPGRFSGRQFSNSRSEMNVSTLELGDSALYLCASSLDGGTYNEQFFGPGTRLTVL.